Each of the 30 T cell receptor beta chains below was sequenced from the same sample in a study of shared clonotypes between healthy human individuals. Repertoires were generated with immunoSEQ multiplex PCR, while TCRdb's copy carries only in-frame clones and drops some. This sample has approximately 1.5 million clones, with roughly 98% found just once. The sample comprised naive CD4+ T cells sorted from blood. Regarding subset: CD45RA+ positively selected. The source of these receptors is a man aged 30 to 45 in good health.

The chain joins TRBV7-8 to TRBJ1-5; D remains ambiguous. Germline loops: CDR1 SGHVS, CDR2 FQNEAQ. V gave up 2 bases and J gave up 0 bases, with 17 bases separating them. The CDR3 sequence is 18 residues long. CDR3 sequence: CASSLSLGSVNSNQPQHF. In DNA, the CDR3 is TGTGCCAGCAGCTTATCCCTTGGTTCTGTAAATAGCAATCAGCCCCAGCATTTT.

The chain's CDR3 is CASSLRTGGNTGELFF. The CDR3 nucleotides are TGTGCCAGCAGCTTAAGGACAGGGGGCAACACCGGGGAGCTGTTTTTT. The rearrangement joins TRBV7-9 to TRBJ2-2; 11 bases are shared with TRBD1. The CDR3 is made up of 16 amino acids. Unmatched junction bases numbered 1, after V lost 2 bases and J lost 2 bases. Per germline, CDR1 SEHNR and CDR2 FQNEAQ (reference sequence).

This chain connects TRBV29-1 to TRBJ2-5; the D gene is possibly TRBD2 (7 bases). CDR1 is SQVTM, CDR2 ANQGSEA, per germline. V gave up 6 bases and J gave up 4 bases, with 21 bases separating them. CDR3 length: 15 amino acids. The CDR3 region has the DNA TGCAGCGTCCAAGGGGGGGGATATCGCCTAGAGACCCAGTACTTC. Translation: CSVQGGGYRLETQYF.

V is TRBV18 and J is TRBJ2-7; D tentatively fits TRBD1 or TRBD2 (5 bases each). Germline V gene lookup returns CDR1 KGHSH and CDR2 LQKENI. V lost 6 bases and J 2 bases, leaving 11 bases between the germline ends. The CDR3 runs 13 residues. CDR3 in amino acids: CASSTAATYEQYF. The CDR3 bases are TGTGCCAGCTCGACAGCGGCTACCTACGAGCAGTACTTC. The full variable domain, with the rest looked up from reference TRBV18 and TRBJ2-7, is NAGVMQNPRHLVRRRGQEARLRCSPMKGHSHVYWYRQLPEEGLKFMVYLQKENIIDESGMPKERFSAEFPKEGPSILRIQQVVRGDSAAYFCASSTAATYEQYFGPGTRLTVT.

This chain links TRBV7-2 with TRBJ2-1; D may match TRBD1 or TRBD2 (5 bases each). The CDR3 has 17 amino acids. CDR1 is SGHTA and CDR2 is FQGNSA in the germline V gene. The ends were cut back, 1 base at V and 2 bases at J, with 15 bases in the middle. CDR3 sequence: CASSLVGTPGTYNEQFF. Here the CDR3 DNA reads TGTGCCAGCAGCTTAGTTGGGACCCCCGGTACCTACAATGAGCAGTTCTTC.

CDR3 DNA sequence: TGTGCCAGCCAGGAGATCGATTCGTACGAGCAGTACTTC. Its protein product is CASQEIDSYEQYF. This chain uses TRBV25-1 with TRBJ2-7; D unclear. This CDR3 is built from 13 residues. Germline V gene lookup returns CDR1 MGHDK and CDR2 SYGVNS. Trimming took 8 bases from V and 4 from J, leaving 15 bases between them.

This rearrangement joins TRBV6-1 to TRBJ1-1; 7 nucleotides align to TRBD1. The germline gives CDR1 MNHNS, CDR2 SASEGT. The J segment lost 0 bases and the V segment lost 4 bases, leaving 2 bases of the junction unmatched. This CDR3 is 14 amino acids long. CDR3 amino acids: CASSATGMNTEAFF. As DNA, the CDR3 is TGTGCCAGCAGTGCGACAGGGATGAACACTGAAGCTTTCTTT.

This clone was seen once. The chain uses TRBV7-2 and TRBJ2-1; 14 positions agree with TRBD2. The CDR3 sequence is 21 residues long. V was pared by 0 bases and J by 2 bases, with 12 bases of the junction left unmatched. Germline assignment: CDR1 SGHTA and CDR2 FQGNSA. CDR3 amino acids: CASSLARWTSGRTPTYNEQFF. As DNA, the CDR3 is TGTGCCAGCAGCTTAGCAAGGTGGACTAGCGGGAGGACACCAACCTACAATGAGCAGTTCTTC. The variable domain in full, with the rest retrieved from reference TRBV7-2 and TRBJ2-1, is GAGVSQSPSNKVTEKGKDVELRCDPISGHTALYWYRQSLGQGLEFLIYFQGNSAPDKSGLPSDRFSAERTGGSVSTLTIQRTQQEDSAVYLCASSLARWTSGRTPTYNEQFFGPGTRLTVL.

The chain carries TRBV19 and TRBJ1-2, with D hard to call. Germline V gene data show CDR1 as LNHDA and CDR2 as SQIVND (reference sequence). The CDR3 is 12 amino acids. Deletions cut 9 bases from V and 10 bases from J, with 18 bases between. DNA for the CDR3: TGTGCCAGCAGAATTTCCAGAGATTTCTACACCTTC. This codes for CASRISRDFYTF.

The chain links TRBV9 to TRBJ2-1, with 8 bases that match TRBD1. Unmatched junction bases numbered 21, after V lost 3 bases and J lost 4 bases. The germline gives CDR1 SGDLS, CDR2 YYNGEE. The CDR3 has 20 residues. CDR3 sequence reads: CASSGNPDRGKGLRYNEQFF. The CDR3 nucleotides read TGTGCCAGCAGCGGAAATCCCGACAGGGGAAAGGGGCTGAGGTACAATGAGCAGTTCTTC. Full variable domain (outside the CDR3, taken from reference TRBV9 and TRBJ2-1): DSGVTQTPKHLITATGQRVTLRCSPRSGDLSVYWYQQSLDQGLQFLIQYYNGEERAKGNILERFSAQQFPDLHSELNLSSLELGDSALYFCASSGNPDRGKGLRYNEQFFGPGTRLTVL.

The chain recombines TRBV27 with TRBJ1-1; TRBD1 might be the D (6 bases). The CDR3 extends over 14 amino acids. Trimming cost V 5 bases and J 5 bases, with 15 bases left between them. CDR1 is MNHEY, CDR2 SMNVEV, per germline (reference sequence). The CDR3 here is CASSTNQGRTEAFF. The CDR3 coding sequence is TGTGCCAGCAGTACGAACCAGGGGAGAACTGAAGCTTTCTTT.

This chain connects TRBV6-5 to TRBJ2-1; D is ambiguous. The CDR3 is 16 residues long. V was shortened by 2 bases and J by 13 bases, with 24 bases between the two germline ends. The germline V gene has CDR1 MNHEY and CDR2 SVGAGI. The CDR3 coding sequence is TGTGCCAGCAGTTACGCTCGGGCGGATCGTGGATTGGCACAGTTCTTC. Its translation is CASSYARADRGLAQFF.

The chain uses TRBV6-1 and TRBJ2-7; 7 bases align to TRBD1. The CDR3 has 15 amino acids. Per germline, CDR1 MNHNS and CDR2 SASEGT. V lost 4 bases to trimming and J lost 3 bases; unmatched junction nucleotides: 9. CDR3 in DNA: TGTGCCAGCAGTGTGAGACAGGGTTGGTTCTACGAGCAGTACTTC. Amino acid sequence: CASSVRQGWFYEQYF.

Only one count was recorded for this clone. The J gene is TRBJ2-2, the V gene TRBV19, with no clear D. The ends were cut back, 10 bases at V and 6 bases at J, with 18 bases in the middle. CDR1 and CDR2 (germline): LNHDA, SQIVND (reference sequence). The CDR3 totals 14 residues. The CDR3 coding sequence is TGTGCCACCGTCGAACGTCAAGGCCCCGGGGAGCTGTTTTTT. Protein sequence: CATVERQGPGELFF.

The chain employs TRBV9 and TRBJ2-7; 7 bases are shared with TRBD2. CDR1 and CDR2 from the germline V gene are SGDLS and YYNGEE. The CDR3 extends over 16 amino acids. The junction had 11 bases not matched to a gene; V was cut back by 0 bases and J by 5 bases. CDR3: CASSVEGGPLSNEQYF. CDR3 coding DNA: TGTGCCAGCAGCGTAGAGGGAGGGCCTCTTTCAAACGAGCAGTACTTC. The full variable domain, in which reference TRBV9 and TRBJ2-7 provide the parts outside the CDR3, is DSGVTQTPKHLITATGQRVTLRCSPRSGDLSVYWYQQSLDQGLQFLIQYYNGEERAKGNILERFSAQQFPDLHSELNLSSLELGDSALYFCASSVEGGPLSNEQYFGPGTRLTVT.

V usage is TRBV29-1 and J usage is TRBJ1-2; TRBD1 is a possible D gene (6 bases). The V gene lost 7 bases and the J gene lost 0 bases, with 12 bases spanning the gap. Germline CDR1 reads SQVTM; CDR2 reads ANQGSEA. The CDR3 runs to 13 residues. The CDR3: CSAARDTNYGYTF. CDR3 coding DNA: TGCAGCGCCGCCCGGGACACTAACTATGGCTACACCTTC.

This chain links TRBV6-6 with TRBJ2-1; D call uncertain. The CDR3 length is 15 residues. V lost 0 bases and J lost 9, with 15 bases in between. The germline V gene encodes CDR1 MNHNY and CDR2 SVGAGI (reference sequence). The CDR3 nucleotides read TGTGCCAGCAGTTACTCCCCCGGCCTCACCAGTGAGCAGTTCTTC. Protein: CASSYSPGLTSEQFF.

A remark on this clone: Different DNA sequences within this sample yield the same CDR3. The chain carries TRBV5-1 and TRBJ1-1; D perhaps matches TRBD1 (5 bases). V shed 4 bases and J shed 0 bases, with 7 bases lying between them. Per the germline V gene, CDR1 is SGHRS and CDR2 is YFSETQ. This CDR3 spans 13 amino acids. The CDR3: CASSPRVNTEAFF. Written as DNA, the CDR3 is TGCGCCAGCAGCCCCAGGGTGAACACTGAAGCTTTCTTT. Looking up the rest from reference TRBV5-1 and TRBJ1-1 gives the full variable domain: KAGVTQTPRYLIKTRGQQVTLSCSPISGHRSVSWYQQTPGQGLQFLFEYFSETQRNKGNFPGRFSGRQFSNSRSEMNVSTLELGDSALYLCASSPRVNTEAFFGQGTRLTVV.

In nucleotides, the CDR3 is TGTGCAAGTCGCTTATGGTCAGAGTACCAAGAGACCCAGTACTTC. Amino acids: CASRLWSEYQETQYF. V gene TRBV12-2 combines with J gene TRBJ2-5. TRBV12-2 is designated a pseudogene. The CDR3 contains 15 residues.

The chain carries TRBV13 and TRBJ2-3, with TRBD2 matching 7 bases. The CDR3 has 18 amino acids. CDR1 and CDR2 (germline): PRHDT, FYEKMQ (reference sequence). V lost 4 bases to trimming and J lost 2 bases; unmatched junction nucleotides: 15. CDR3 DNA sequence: TGTGCCAGCAGCTCTGGGAGGGCCCTAGCTGGGTACACAGATACGCAGTATTTT. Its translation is CASSSGRALAGYTDTQYF.

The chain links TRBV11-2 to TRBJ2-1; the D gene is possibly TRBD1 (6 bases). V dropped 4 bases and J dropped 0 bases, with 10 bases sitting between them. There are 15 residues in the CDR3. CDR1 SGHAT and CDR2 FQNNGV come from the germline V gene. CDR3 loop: CASSSRGGSYNEQFF. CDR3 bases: TGTGCCAGCAGCTCCCGAGGGGGCTCCTACAATGAGCAGTTCTTC.

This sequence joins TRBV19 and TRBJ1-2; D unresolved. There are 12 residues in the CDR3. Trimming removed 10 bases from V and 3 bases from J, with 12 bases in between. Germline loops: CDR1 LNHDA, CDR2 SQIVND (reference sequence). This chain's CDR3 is CAIGVGHYGYTF. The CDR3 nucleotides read TGTGCCATCGGAGTAGGGCACTATGGCTACACCTTC.

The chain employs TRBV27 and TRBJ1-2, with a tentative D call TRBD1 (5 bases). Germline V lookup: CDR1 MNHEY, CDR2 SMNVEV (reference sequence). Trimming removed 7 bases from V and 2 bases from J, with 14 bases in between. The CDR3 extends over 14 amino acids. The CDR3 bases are TGTGCCAGCACTAATTTGGGGGGGAACTATGGCTACACCTTC. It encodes CASTNLGGNYGYTF.

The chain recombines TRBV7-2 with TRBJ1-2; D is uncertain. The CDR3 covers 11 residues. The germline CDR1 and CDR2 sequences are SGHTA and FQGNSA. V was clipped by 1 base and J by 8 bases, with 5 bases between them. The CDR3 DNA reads TGTGCCAGCAGCTTAGGGGGAGGCTACACCTTC. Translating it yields CASSLGGGYTF.

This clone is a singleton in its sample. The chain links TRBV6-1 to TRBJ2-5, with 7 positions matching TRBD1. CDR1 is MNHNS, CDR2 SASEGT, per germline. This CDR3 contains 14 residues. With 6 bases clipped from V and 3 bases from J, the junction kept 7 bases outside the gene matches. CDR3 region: CASRQTGAKETQYF. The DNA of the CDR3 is TGTGCCAGCAGACAAACAGGGGCGAAAGAGACCCAGTACTTC.

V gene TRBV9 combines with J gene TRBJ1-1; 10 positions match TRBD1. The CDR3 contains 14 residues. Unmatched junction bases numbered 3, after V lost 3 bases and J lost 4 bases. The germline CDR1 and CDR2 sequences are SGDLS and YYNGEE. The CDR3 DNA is TGTGCCAGCAGCGCTGGGACAGGGGTCACTGAAGCTTTCTTT. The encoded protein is CASSAGTGVTEAFF.

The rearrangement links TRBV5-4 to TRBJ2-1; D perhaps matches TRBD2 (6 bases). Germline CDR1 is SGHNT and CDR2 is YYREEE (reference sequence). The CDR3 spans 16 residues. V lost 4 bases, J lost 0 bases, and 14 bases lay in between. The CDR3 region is CASSTTSSSSYNEQFF. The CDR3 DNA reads TGTGCCAGCAGCACAACTAGCAGTAGCTCCTACAATGAGCAGTTCTTC.

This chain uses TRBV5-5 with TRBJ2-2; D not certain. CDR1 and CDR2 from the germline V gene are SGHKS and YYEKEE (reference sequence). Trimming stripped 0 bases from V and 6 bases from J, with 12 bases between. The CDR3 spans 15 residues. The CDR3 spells CASSLGGYGAGELFF. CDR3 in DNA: TGTGCCAGCAGCTTGGGGGGATATGGTGCCGGGGAGCTGTTTTTT.

The CDR3 DNA reads as TGTGCCAGCAGTTTAACAGGGACTGTCTCCTACGAGCAGTACTTC. Encoded protein: CASSLTGTVSYEQYF. This chain links TRBV28 with TRBJ2-7, with D tentatively TRBD1 or TRBD2 (6 bases each). Per germline, CDR1 MDHEN and CDR2 SYDVKM. The V end was cut by 2 bases, the J end by 0 bases, with 11 bases between. This CDR3 has 15 amino acids. Together with reference TRBV28 and TRBJ2-7, the CDR3 gives the full variable domain: DVKVTQSSRYLVKRTGEKVFLECVQDMDHENMFWYRQDPGLGLRLIYFSYDVKMKEKGDIPEGYSVSREKKERFSLILESASTNQTSMYLCASSLTGTVSYEQYFGPGTRLTVT.

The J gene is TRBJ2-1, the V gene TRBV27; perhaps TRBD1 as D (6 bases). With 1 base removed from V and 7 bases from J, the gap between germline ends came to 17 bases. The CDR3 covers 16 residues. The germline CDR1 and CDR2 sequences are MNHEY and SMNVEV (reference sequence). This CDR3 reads CASSLWRARGWNEQFF. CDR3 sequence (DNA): TGTGCCAGCAGTTTATGGCGAGCCAGGGGTTGGAATGAGCAGTTCTTC.